This T cell receptor beta chain is from a study of blood T cells in healthy people across ages. The use of a sample-barcoded 5' primer and a J-beta primer mix characterized a second PCR of about 7 to 12 cycles. TCRdb reanalysed the 5' RACE reads using MiXCR and keeps one entry per CDR3 protein. The sample contains 1.5 million to 2 million distinct CDR3 sequences, 35% to 50% of which appear only once. The CDR3 is 18 residues long. V gave up 0 bases and J gave up 6 bases, with 24 bases separating them. CDR1 is SGHVS, CDR2 FQNEAQ, per germline. V gene TRBV7-8 combines with J gene TRBJ2-7; perhaps TRBD1 as D (6 bases). The sequenced sample consisted of blood. This receptor was taken from a human donor in good health. CDR3 amino acids: CASSLAVNPGHPHCEQYF. CDR3 in DNA: TGTGCCAGCAGCTTAGCCGTAAACCCGGGACACCCTCACTGCGAGCAGTACTTC.